This T cell receptor beta chain stems from a study of shared clonotypes between healthy human individuals (dated by TCRdb to about 2020). Study-level background: The cohort included a few men and a couple of women between 18 and 49 years of age. For each donor, CD4 naive and CD4 memory were each run on three plates, CD8 naive on two plates, and CD8 memory on one plate. To increase sequencing depth and limit assay-specific biases, TCR repertoire library preparation and sequencing were carried out by different laboratories using diverse techniques. Each donor's leukapheresis produced roughly between about 0.9 and 9.5 billion PBMCs. Blood TCR repertoires of a handful of healthy adults were deeply sequenced to estimate repertoire size and the extent of clonotype sharing between individuals.

The donors were healthy, HIV-negative adults with no recently reported acute infections or vaccinations. Every donor was a Caucasian adult living in Nashville, Tennessee, USA. CD4+ T cells were enriched by magnetic negative selection; naive cells were then positively selected on CD45RA, and the negative fraction formed the memory subset. Blood was collected by leukapheresis, and PBMCs were isolated by Ficoll-Histopaque density gradient centrifugation and then cryopreserved in liquid nitrogen vapor phase. Purity and quantity of every magnetically sorted T cell population were checked by analytical flow cytometry. Genomic DNA was isolated from each sorted fraction and quantified by UV absorbance on a Nanodrop 2000c. This clone was detected only a few times. Its cognate antigen has yet to be identified. Nothing much larger sits one base from this clone, and base qualities are not available. Findings and caveats that apply to the study as a whole: Sharing across a few donors was observed for about 5% of naive CD4, 3% to 3.5% of naive CD8, 2% to 2.5% of memory CD4, and roughly 0.4% of memory CD8 clonotypes. Compared with non-shared clonotypes, clonotypes shared by all four sorted-subset donors had higher generation probabilities. Even with the large sequencing depth, rarefaction of the sorted-subset datasets indicated that sequencing was incomplete. Naive subsets generally had larger estimated clonotype richness than memory subsets did. Because the study included only a small number of donors, the genetic and exposure-history diversity represented was limited. Based on pairwise subsampling, the degree of clonotype sharing among donors was expected to be affected by sequencing depth. Sampling was restricted to blood, and TCR repertoires in tissue are likely to differ from TCR repertoires in blood.

Trimming takes 7 bases from V and 5 bases from J, and the germline ends sit 6 bases apart. The germline V gene provides CDR1 MNHNS and CDR2 SASEGT. The CDR3 covers 11 residues, taking in both the cysteine and the phenylalanine. Of the read, only the CDR3 DNA is kept; its 33 bases are in frame from base 1. TCR CDR3 regions were amplified from genomic DNA by multiplex PCR using the deep immunoSEQ assay. Extracted genomic DNA from each cell subset was distributed evenly across all wells of several immunoSEQ 96-well plates, and each plate was treated as a replicate. For sorted subsets, approximately 200 ng of genomic DNA, equivalent to roughly 33,000 T cell genomes, went into each replicate PCR. Purified libraries were quantified with a Qubit 3.0 fluorometer, sized on a Bioanalyzer 2100, and re-quantified with the KAPA Library Quantification kit. A separate single-read 150-cycle Illumina NextSeq 550 flow cell was used to sequence each immunoSEQ 96-well plate. Under the source paper's analysis protocol: The immunoSEQ output contained only junctional sequences without quality scores, so filtering could not match that applied to full-length reads. To assign V/J genes and CDR3, sequences were annotated using PyIR, a Python wrapper for IgBLAST v1.9, with IMGT germline references. Reads were removed for weak V/J assignments (E-value above 1e-6), missing CDR3, stop codons, out-of-frame junctions, or ambiguous translated residues. V3J clonotypes were defined by identical inferred V gene, J gene, and CDR3 amino acid sequence. Percentage overlap between repertoires was computed as shared unique clonotypes divided by the size of the smaller repertoire. RTK rarefaction, the Chao1 estimator, and Recon v2.1 estimates of unobserved clonotypes were used to assess repertoire richness. OLGA was used to compute generation probabilities for all TCRbeta clonotypes that the gDNA method yielded from a handful of donors. The source is immuneACCESS, and TCRdb retained only in-frame sequences with V and J called. Part of the clones is not carried over; for the studies checked, unresolved V genes explain less than half of this, and the remainder is unexplained. The D gene and trimming were derived from the DNA, and the V and J assignments and clone size from that table. The sample profile shows approximately 2.5 million clones; 90% to 95% of them were found once. About 0.13% of the sample is in the top ten clones.

The TCR was taken from a man aged 18 to 30 in good health. Source material: naive CD4+ T cells sorted from blood. Explained via the paper, the cell subset or site label denotes: CD45RA+ positively selected. The chain joins TRBV6-1 to TRBJ1-5; the D segment cannot be called with confidence. The CDR3 region reads CASMGDQPQHF. The DNA sequence is given as TGTGCCAGCATGGGAGATCAGCCCCAGCATTTT.